This passage covers 8 T cell receptor beta chains from one sample sequenced in a study of T-cell reconstitution after alpha-beta-depleted transplantation in children. Unique molecular identifiers were incorporated when the TCRbeta library was constructed. Using its own MiXCR run on the PCR reads, TCRdb lists one record per CDR3 protein. This sample has 300,000 to 400,000 distinct CDR3 sequences, with around 20% found just once. Sequencing used PBMCs, mostly from graft donor cells, obtained 180 days after TCRalphabeta/CD19-depleted stem cell transplant. The receptors stem from a male patient under 18 who had a stem cell transplant for acute lymphoblastic leukemia, so the T cells may come from the graft donor.

This clonotype was seen more than once but under ten times. The V gene is TRBV7-6, the J gene TRBJ2-7, with no clear D. Germline values: CDR1 SGHVS, CDR2 FNYEAQ. The CDR3 has 13 residues. The germline V and J ends were trimmed by 5 bases and 3 bases, with 11 bases remaining between them. The DNA for the CDR3 is TGTGCCAGCAGCCAAGGGCTATACTACGAGCAGTACTTC. Protein sequence: CASSQGLYYEQYF.

The V call is TRBV7-9, the J call TRBJ1-2; D may be TRBD1 (5 bases). CDR1 SEHNR and CDR2 FQNEAQ come from the germline V gene (reference sequence). The ends were cut back, 2 bases at V and 4 bases at J, with 11 bases in the middle. The CDR3 spans 14 residues. CDR3 DNA sequence: TGTGCCAGCAGCTTATTGGCGGGGCCCTATGGCTACACCTTC. Its translation is CASSLLAGPYGYTF.

This clonotype has only a few counts. The chain joins TRBV7-6 to TRBJ2-7, with D possibly matching TRBD2 (6 bases). Trimming cost V 3 bases and J 2 bases, with 14 bases left between them. CDR3 length: 15 residues. The germline V gene encodes CDR1 SGHVS and CDR2 FNYEAQ. DNA for the CDR3: TGTGCCAGCAGCTTCGGCCCGGACTACCCCTACGAGCAGTACTTC. The encoded protein is CASSFGPDYPYEQYF.

The chain couples TRBV7-9 to TRBJ2-3; 14 nucleotides agree with TRBD2. Germline V gene data show CDR1 as SEHNR and CDR2 as FQNEAQ (reference sequence). This CDR3 is built from 16 residues. Unmatched junction bases numbered 6, after V lost 6 bases and J lost 4 bases. CDR3 amino acids: CASRRPGLAGADTQYF. The CDR3 coding sequence is TGTGCCAGCAGGCGTCCGGGACTAGCGGGAGCAGATACGCAGTATTTT.

The chain couples TRBV6-5 to TRBJ1-1; tentatively, D is TRBD1 (5 bases). The CDR3 runs 15 residues. Germline-derived CDR1 and CDR2 are MNHEY and SVGAGI. Trimming shortened V by 2 bases and J by 4 bases, and 14 bases separated the two germline ends. In nucleotides, the CDR3 is TGTGCCAGCAGTTACCGCTCCAGGGAGGCCACTGAAGCTTTCTTT. Translated: CASSYRSREATEAFF.

This chain joins TRBV27 and TRBJ2-1; 8 bases align to TRBD2. CDR3 length: 16 residues. The germline V gene encodes CDR1 MNHEY and CDR2 SMNVEV (reference sequence). V shed 7 bases, J shed 7 bases, and the junction held 15 bases outside the gene matches. The CDR3 loop is CASTSRHSGMGNEQFF. In DNA form, the CDR3 reads TGTGCCAGCACCTCCCGACATAGCGGGATGGGGAATGAGCAGTTCTTC.

The gene calls are TRBV29-1 and TRBJ1-2, with 9 bases that match TRBD1. Germline CDR1 is SQVTM and CDR2 is ANQGSEA. Germline trimming cut 6 bases from V and 4 bases from J; bases unmatched to any gene: 9. The CDR3 loop spans 14 amino acids. The CDR3: CSVVGQGRIYGYTF. Written as DNA, the CDR3 is TGCAGCGTCGTAGGACAGGGGCGAATCTATGGCTACACCTTC.

The rearrangement links TRBV5-1 to TRBJ2-1; D perhaps matches TRBD2 (6 bases). CDR1 is SGHRS, CDR2 YFSETQ, per germline. Trimming shortened V by 4 bases and J by 1 base, and 15 bases separated the two germline ends. CDR3 length: 16 amino acids. CDR3 DNA sequence: TGCGCCAGCAGCGCTAGCCGGGGGAAGTCCTACAATGAGCAGTTCTTC. Translation gives CASSASRGKSYNEQFF.